These 27 T cell receptor beta chains came from one sample sequenced in a study of molecular identifiers for immune sequencing clone quantification. TCRdb ran MiXCR on the PCR reads and lists one entry per CDR3 protein. Here the sample spans about 640,000 distinct CDR3 sequences, just under 20% being singletons. The sample consisted of naive CD8+ T cells from blood, with Jurkat cell RNA spiked in. Documented subset: FACS-sorted CD8+CD4-CCR7+CD45RA+ naive T cells. The receptor set was obtained from a human donor in good health. Some libraries in this study had Jurkat cell RNA spiked in.

This clonotype has more than one count but fewer than ten. A much larger clone sits a single nucleotide away, making a read error possible. The J gene is TRBJ2-3, the V gene TRBV12-3 or TRBV12-4, with 9 bases lining up with TRBD2. This CDR3 is 16 amino acids long. V lost 6 bases and J lost 2; bases outside the gene matches: 9. CDR3 sequence reads: CASRGLGGGATDTQYF. CDR3 bases: TGTGCCAGCAGGGGGCTGGGCGGGGGGGCCACAGATACGCAGTATTTT.

The genes are TRBV5-4 and TRBJ1-3, with unresolved D. Germline CDR1 SGHNT, CDR2 YYREEE (reference sequence). V was trimmed by 1 base and J by 4 bases, leaving 6 bases between them. The CDR3 length is 13 residues. Written as DNA, the CDR3 is TGTGCCAGCAGCTTGTTCGGCGGAAACACCATATATTTT. Protein: CASSLFGGNTIYF.

This clonotype has more than one count but fewer than ten. This chain uses TRBV6-4 with TRBJ2-7; 16 bases agree with TRBD2. The V and J ends lost 4 bases and 6 bases, in that order; junction bases with no gene match: 9. The CDR3 length is 17 residues. Germline assignment: CDR1 MRHNA and CDR2 SNTAGT. Here the CDR3 DNA reads TGTGCCAGCAGTGCTCCGGGACTAGCGGGAGGGCCGGGCGAGCAGTACTTC. It specifies CASSAPGLAGGPGEQYF.

The J gene is TRBJ1-5, the V gene TRBV6-1; D is undetermined. The CDR3 spans 14 residues. The V end was cut by 7 bases, the J end by 0 bases, with 10 bases between. Looked up from germline, CDR1 is MNHNS and CDR2 is SASEGT. CDR3 bases: TGTGCCAGCACACCCAGCAGTAGCAATCAGCCCCAGCATTTT. Its translation: CASTPSSSNQPQHF.

This clonotype was counted ten times or more. The V gene is TRBV7-2, the J gene TRBJ2-5; 7 bases align to TRBD2. V lost 5 bases to trimming and J lost 1 base; unmatched junction nucleotides: 7. The CDR3 extends over 15 amino acids. Per the germline V gene, CDR1 is SGHTA and CDR2 is FQGNSA. CDR3 residues: CASSQEGLLQETQYF. Here the CDR3 DNA reads TGTGCCAGCAGCCAGGAGGGACTACTCCAAGAGACCCAGTACTTC.

In this sample, this clonotype turned up many times. The chain employs TRBV19 and TRBJ2-3, with 8 bases identical to TRBD2. Germline CDR1 LNHDA, CDR2 SQIVND (reference sequence). The ends lost 6 bases at V and 0 bases at J; junction bases unmatched: 8. The CDR3 is made up of 16 amino acids. DNA for the CDR3: TGTGCCAGTAGCCTCTCGGGGGGGGCTAGCACAGATACGCAGTATTTT. Its translation: CASSLSGGASTDTQYF.

A remark on this clonotype: Its ends do not fully match the called genes, so a read error is possible. This chain uses TRBV18 with TRBJ1-1; tentative D call: TRBD1 (6 bases). The V gene's germline CDR1 is KGHSH and CDR2 LQKENI. This CDR3 comprises 14 residues. The CDR3 is CAGSPTGINTEAFF. CDR3 DNA: TGTGCCGGCTCACCAACAGGGATAAACACTGAAGCTTTCTTT.

This clonotype was seen at least ten times. The chain couples TRBV5-4 to TRBJ2-7; the match to TRBD2 covers 13 bases. Germline CDR1 and CDR2: SGHNT and YYREEE (reference sequence). The length of the CDR3 is 15 residues. V shed 2 bases, J shed 7 bases, and the junction held 6 bases outside the gene matches. CDR3 amino acids: CASSFGLAGVLEQYF. The CDR3 DNA sequence: TGTGCCAGCAGCTTTGGACTAGCGGGAGTGTTGGAGCAGTACTTC.

This chain links TRBV2 with TRBJ1-2; a weak D match, TRBD1 (6 bases). The CDR3 covers 16 residues. With 4 bases removed from V and 1 base from J, the gap between germline ends came to 16 bases. Per germline, CDR1 SNHLY and CDR2 FYNNEI. The CDR3 protein is CASSGDTAKYNYGYTF. The CDR3, as DNA: TGTGCCAGCAGTGGGGACACCGCAAAATATAACTATGGCTACACCTTC.

This clonotype was detected many times. The chain joins TRBV19 to TRBJ2-3, with D uncertain. The CDR3 totals 15 residues. V lost 3 bases and J lost 5, with 15 bases in between. CDR1 is LNHDA, CDR2 SQIVND, per germline (reference sequence). The CDR3 sequence: CASSIIGTDKDTQYF. The CDR3 DNA sequence: TGTGCCAGTAGTATCATCGGCACGGATAAAGATACGCAGTATTTT.

This clonotype was counted ten times or more. The rearrangement uses TRBV20-1 and TRBJ2-3, with TRBD2 identical over 11 bases. J lost 6 bases, V lost 5 bases, and 7 bases had no gene match. This CDR3 spans 14 amino acids. CDR1 and CDR2 from the germline V gene are DFQATT and SNEGSKA (reference sequence). Written as DNA, the CDR3 is TGCAGTGCTTATCCGGGACTAGCGGAGGATACGCAGTATTTT. This encodes CSAYPGLAEDTQYF.

This clonotype showed up many times. This chain joins TRBV5-4 and TRBJ2-3; D unclear. The CDR3 runs to 12 residues. Trimming removed 4 bases at V and 7 bases at J, with 10 bases between. Germline V gives CDR1 SGHNT, CDR2 YYREEE (reference sequence). The CDR3 loop is CASSEGVNTQYF. CDR3 in DNA: TGTGCCAGCAGCGAAGGCGTGAATACGCAGTATTTT.

This clonotype was recorded a few times. J is TRBJ2-7 and V is TRBV3-1, with 8 bases lining up with TRBD1. Germline CDR1 is LGHDT and CDR2 is YNNKEL (reference sequence). The trim removed 4 bases at V and 3 bases at J, leaving 14 bases unmatched. The CDR3 contains 17 residues. The CDR3 reads CASSRNLRDRPFYEQYF. The CDR3 DNA is TGTGCCAGCAGCCGAAACCTCCGGGACAGGCCCTTCTACGAGCAGTACTTC.

This clonotype was found many times. The chain is built from TRBV30 and TRBJ1-1, with D uncertain. The germline V and J ends were trimmed by 0 bases and 1 base, with 6 bases remaining between them. CDR1 GTSNPN and CDR2 SVGIG come from the germline V gene (reference sequence). CDR3 length: 13 residues. CDR3 in DNA: TGTGCCTGGAGTGTACAATCGAACACTGAAGCTTTCTTT. It specifies CAWSVQSNTEAFF.

The table lists this clonotype with many counts. V gene TRBV7-2 combines with J gene TRBJ2-7; no definite D call. This CDR3 is built from 13 residues. The V gene lost 1 base and the J gene lost 5 bases, with 9 bases spanning the gap. Germline V gene sequence: CDR1 SGHTA, CDR2 FQGNSA. CDR3 nucleotides: TGTGCCAGCAGCTTAGGGATCGGGCACGAGCAGTACTTC. This translates into CASSLGIGHEQYF.

This clonotype was picked up many times. This chain links TRBV5-4 with TRBJ2-3; 8 bases agree with TRBD2. Germline values: CDR1 SGHNT, CDR2 YYREEE (reference sequence). V gave up 1 base and J gave up 0 bases; unmatched junction bases: 7. This CDR3 spans 17 amino acids. As DNA, the CDR3 is TGTGCCAGCAGCTTGAAAACTAGCGGATACAGCACAGATACGCAGTATTTT. It encodes CASSLKTSGYSTDTQYF.

The V gene is TRBV6-2 or TRBV6-3, the J gene TRBJ2-5; 8 positions match TRBD2. The germline CDR1 and CDR2 sequences are MNHEY and SVGEGT. The CDR3 contains 14 residues. V trimming: 2 bases; J trimming: 3 bases; junction bases outside the gene matches: 2. The CDR3 reads CASSYPGGEETQYF. In nucleotides, the CDR3 is TGTGCCAGCAGTTACCCCGGGGGGGAAGAGACCCAGTACTTC.

The chain employs TRBV27 and TRBJ2-3, with 14 bases that match TRBD2. The CDR3 has 17 amino acids. From germline, CDR1 is MNHEY and CDR2 SMNVEV (reference sequence). V lost 5 bases and J lost 6; bases outside the gene matches: 10. The CDR3 reads CASSKLGLAGVRDTQYF. The CDR3 DNA sequence: TGTGCCAGCAGTAAGCTGGGACTAGCGGGGGTCCGGGATACGCAGTATTTT.

This clonotype was detected a few times. J is TRBJ2-7 and V is TRBV20-1; no clear D gene. Trimming took off 4 bases at V and 3 bases at J, with 13 bases between the two ends. The CDR3 runs 13 residues. Germline lookup yields CDR1 DFQATT and CDR2 SNEGSKA (reference sequence). The CDR3 sequence: CSAKERTNYEQYF. The CDR3 DNA follows: TGCAGTGCTAAGGAGCGAACTAACTACGAGCAGTACTTC.

This clonotype has ten or more counts. The rearrangement joins TRBV6-2 or TRBV6-3 to TRBJ2-7; D may be TRBD1 (7 bases). This CDR3 comprises 15 residues. Trimming shortened V by 5 bases and J by 3 bases, and 17 bases separated the two germline ends. Germline V gene sequence: CDR1 MNHEY, CDR2 SVGEGT. CDR3 region: CASSLGPGGNYEQYF. CDR3 coding DNA: TGTGCCAGCAGTCTCGGTCCAGGGGGGAACTACGAGCAGTACTTC.

This clonotype showed up just a few times. This sequence joins TRBV7-2 and TRBJ2-5; D might be TRBD1 or TRBD2, each matching 6 bases. CDR3 length: 15 amino acids. Germline CDR1 SGHTA, CDR2 FQGNSA. Between the trimmed V and J ends, which lost 0 bases and 4 bases, there was a span of 12 bases. CDR3 sequence: CASSLAFGGLETQYF. CDR3 sequence (DNA): TGTGCCAGCAGCTTAGCGTTTGGGGGGCTAGAGACCCAGTACTTC. Variable domain in full (rest from reference TRBV7-2 and TRBJ2-5): GAGVSQSPSNKVTEKGKDVELRCDPISGHTALYWYRQSLGQGLEFLIYFQGNSAPDKSGLPSDRFSAERTGGSVSTLTIQRTQQEDSAVYLCASSLAFGGLETQYFGPGTRLLVL.

This clonotype was seen many times. The chain couples TRBV7-9 to TRBJ2-3; D gene ambiguous. V shed 6 bases and J shed 2 bases, with 9 bases lying between them. Per the germline V gene, CDR1 is SEHNR and CDR2 is FQNEAQ (reference sequence). The CDR3 extends over 13 amino acids. The CDR3 nucleotides read TGTGCCAGCAGTCTAGAGCACACAGATACGCAGTATTTT. This translates into CASSLEHTDTQYF.

For this clonotype: A clone one base away is much larger, so this may be a read error. The rearrangement uses TRBV7-9 and TRBJ2-2; 8 bases map to TRBD1. The germline V gene has CDR1 SEHNR and CDR2 FQNEAQ (reference sequence). The CDR3 loop spans 16 amino acids. CDR3: CASSPRTGRNTGELVF. In DNA form, the CDR3 reads TGTGCCAGCAGCCCACGGACAGGGAGGAACACCGGGGAGCTGGTTTTT.

In this sample, this clonotype turned up many times. The chain couples TRBV5-1 to TRBJ2-7; D gene uncertain. The CDR3 loop spans 14 amino acids. The germline CDR1 and CDR2 sequences are SGHRS and YFSETQ. The ends were cut back, 1 base at V and 0 bases at J, with 8 bases in the middle. CDR3 residues: CASSLSSDSYEQYF. The DNA for the CDR3 is TGCGCCAGCAGCTTGTCTAGTGACTCCTACGAGCAGTACTTC.

This clonotype has just a few counts. At one of its ends the junction is not consistent with the germline gene, which may arise from a read error. The genes are TRBV6-1 and TRBJ1-1; no reliable D call. CDR3 length equals 15 residues. Germline-derived CDR1 and CDR2 are MNHNS and SASEGT. The CDR3 loop is CGSVAWLDRNTEAFF. DNA for the CDR3: TGTGGCAGCGTCGCCTGGTTGGATCGGAACACTGAAGCTTTCTTT.

In this sample, this clonotype turned up a few times. The chain is built from TRBV5-4 and TRBJ2-5; D unclear. Per germline, CDR1 SGHNT and CDR2 YYREEE (reference sequence). The CDR3 contains 16 residues. Trimming stripped 2 bases from V and 2 bases from J, with 16 bases between. The CDR3 loop is CASSFLPRSLQETQYF. The CDR3 DNA reads as TGTGCCAGCAGCTTTCTCCCCAGATCGCTACAAGAGACCCAGTACTTC.

This clonotype has ten or more counts. The chain links TRBV24-1 to TRBJ2-2, with 7 positions matching TRBD2. CDR3 length: 17 residues. The V and J ends lost 3 bases and 6 bases, in that order; junction bases with no gene match: 12. Per the germline V gene, CDR1 is KGHDR and CDR2 is SFDVKD. In DNA, the CDR3 is TGTGCCACCAGTGATACTGGAGCGGGATTGGGCGCCGGGGAGCTGTTTTTT. Residues: CATSDTGAGLGAGELFF.